Presented here are 32 T cell receptor beta chains from one specimen sequenced in a study of blood T cell repertoires in COVID-19. Clones were read by immunoSEQ multiplex PCR, and TCRdb kept only the in-frame ones, dropping some. The sample yields around 170,000 clones, more than 70% seen once. The source material was PBMCs or T cells enriched from blood (not recorded which). The source of these receptors is a woman younger than 45 who had recovered from COVID-19.

The rearrangement joins TRBV9 to TRBJ1-2, with a weak D call TRBD1 (5 bases). This CDR3 has 14 residues. Germline V gene sequence: CDR1 SGDLS, CDR2 YYNGEE. Trimming took 0 bases from V and 6 from J, leaving 12 bases between them. CDR3 coding DNA: TGTGCCAGCAGCGTAGGTGGCAGGGCAGATGGCTACACCTTC. Residues: CASSVGGRADGYTF. Complete variable domain (other parts from reference TRBV9 and TRBJ1-2): DSGVTQTPKHLITATGQRVTLRCSPRSGDLSVYWYQQSLDQGLQFLIQYYNGEERAKGNILERFSAQQFPDLHSELNLSSLELGDSALYFCASSVGGRADGYTFGSGTRLTVV.

The chain carries TRBV28 and TRBJ2-7; D unresolved. Trimming pared 2 bases from V and 3 bases from J, leaving 26 bases between. Germline-derived CDR1 and CDR2 are MDHEN and SYDVKM. The CDR3 has 19 amino acids. Here the CDR3 DNA reads TGTGCCAGCAGTTTAACCCCCTGGGTTTCGAGCGCCGGAATCTACGAGCAGTACTTC. Amino acids: CASSLTPWVSSAGIYEQYF.

This clone has only a few counts. The rearrangement uses TRBV4-1 and TRBJ1-4, with TRBD1 identical over 8 bases. This CDR3 region has 19 residues. V dropped 3 bases and J dropped 0; count of bases not matched to a gene: 12. CDR1 MGHRA and CDR2 YSYEKL come from the germline V gene. This chain's CDR3 is CASSHLSGQGFPTNEKLFF. In DNA, the CDR3 is TGCGCCAGCAGCCACCTCAGTGGACAGGGTTTCCCAACTAATGAAAAACTGTTTTTT.

The rearrangement links TRBV28 to TRBJ2-7; perhaps TRBD1 as D (6 bases). The V end lost 10 bases, the J end lost 7 bases, and 23 bases lay between the germline ends. CDR3 size: 14 residues. Germline loops: CDR1 MDHEN, CDR2 SYDVKM. The CDR3, as DNA: TGTGCCATACAAACCTTGGGAACCCAGGGGGAGCAGTACTTC. This encodes CAIQTLGTQGEQYF.

This clone was observed once. The genes are TRBV15 and TRBJ2-5; 9 positions agree with TRBD1. From germline, CDR1 is LNHNV and CDR2 YYDKDF (reference sequence). J gave up 3 bases and V 2 bases, and 4 bases lay outside the gene matches. The CDR3 has 15 residues. The CDR3 spells CATSRFRTGEETQYF. CDR3 bases: TGTGCCACCAGCAGATTCCGGACAGGGGAAGAGACCCAGTACTTC.

The CDR3 region is CASSRLTGANYEQYF. CDR3 DNA sequence: TGTGCCAGCTCACGTCTGACAGGCGCAAACTACGAGCAGTACTTC. This sequence joins TRBV18 and TRBJ2-7, with D perhaps TRBD1 (6 bases). The V gene lost 4 bases and the J gene lost 3 bases, with 16 bases spanning the gap. This CDR3 contains 15 residues. Per germline, CDR1 KGHSH and CDR2 LQKENI.

V gene TRBV11-2 combines with J gene TRBJ2-3, with D possibly being TRBD2 (6 bases). Trimming left V 5 bases short and J 2 bases short, with 11 bases between. CDR3 size: 14 residues. Germline CDR1 SGHAT, CDR2 FQNNGV. CDR3 loop: CASSLSGVTDTQYF. In DNA form, the CDR3 reads TGTGCCAGCAGCCTGTCGGGGGTCACAGATACGCAGTATTTT.

This chain connects TRBV18 to TRBJ2-1; 8 positions agree with TRBD1. V was clipped by 5 bases and J by 7 bases; unmatched bases: 4. The CDR3 covers 13 residues. Germline V gene sequence: CDR1 KGHSH, CDR2 LQKENI. CDR3 in DNA: TGTGCCAGCTCAGAAACAGGGGGGAATGAGCAGTTCTTC. Protein sequence: CASSETGGNEQFF.

This chain joins TRBV19 and TRBJ2-2; TRBD2 is a possible D gene (5 bases). The CDR3 totals 15 residues. The V end was cut by 3 bases, the J end by 0 bases, with 8 bases between. The germline V gene encodes CDR1 LNHDA and CDR2 SQIVND (reference sequence). CDR3 nucleotides: TGTGCCAGTAGTATTACGGGAACGAACACCGGGGAGCTGTTTTTT. Encoded protein: CASSITGTNTGELFF.

The rearrangement links TRBV1 to TRBJ1-1. TRBV1 is a known pseudogene. This CDR3 is 13 amino acids long. The CDR3: CTSSPEGRTEAFF. CDR3 nucleotide sequence: TGCACCAGCAGCCCGGAGGGGAGGACTGAAGCTTTCTTT.

V usage is TRBV3-1 (or the pseudogene TRBV3-2) and J usage is TRBJ2-3, with D maybe TRBD1 (5 bases). This CDR3 has 15 residues. The ends were cut back, 1 base at V and 4 bases at J, with 12 bases in the middle. Germline V gene sequence: CDR1 LGHDT, CDR2 YNNKEL (reference sequence). CDR3 bases: TGTGCCAGCAGCCAAGTCGCAGGGAAAGCAGATACGCAGTATTTT. This sequence encodes CASSQVAGKADTQYF.

The chain recombines TRBV3-1 (or the pseudogene TRBV3-2) with TRBJ1-4, with D hard to call. Trimming left V 0 bases short and J 11 bases short, with 7 bases between. The CDR3 totals 12 residues. Per the germline V gene, CDR1 is LGHDT and CDR2 is YNNKEL (reference sequence). CDR3 sequence (DNA): TGTGCCAGCAGCCAAGATGAGGGCAAACTGTTTTTT. Translation gives CASSQDEGKLFF.

The chain couples TRBV10-3 to TRBJ1-5; no clear D. The CDR3 is 13 residues long. V gave up 2 bases and J gave up 7 bases, with 9 bases separating them. CDR1 ENHRY and CDR2 SYGVKD come from the germline V gene. CDR3 DNA: TGTGCCATCAGTGAGCAGGCAGAGCAGCCCCAGCATTTT. Its translation: CAISEQAEQPQHF.

The V call is TRBV6-6, the J call TRBJ1-6; the D is unclear. Germline V gene lookup returns CDR1 MNHNY and CDR2 SVGAGI (reference sequence). There are 17 residues in the CDR3. With 5 bases removed from V and 6 bases from J, the gap between germline ends came to 20 bases. The CDR3 sequence: CASSQNDTPLPNSPLHF. The CDR3 coding sequence is TGTGCCAGCAGTCAAAACGACACACCGCTACCTAATTCACCCCTCCACTTT.

The CDR3 protein is CASSDSPEYTGELFF. The CDR3 DNA sequence: TGTGCCAGCAGTGACAGTCCAGAATACACCGGGGAGCTGTTTTTT. The rearrangement links TRBV6-4 to TRBJ2-2; the D is unclear. V was shortened by 2 bases and J by 3 bases, with 10 bases between the two germline ends. Germline V gene lookup returns CDR1 MRHNA and CDR2 SNTAGT. The CDR3 totals 15 residues.

The genes are TRBV2 and TRBJ2-7, with 10 bases matching TRBD2. The CDR3 covers 15 residues. The trim removed 5 bases at V and 3 bases at J, leaving 7 bases unmatched. Germline CDR1 SNHLY, CDR2 FYNNEI. CDR3 in DNA: TGTGCCAGCAGTCCCTCTAGCGGGGGATACTACGAGCAGTACTTC. This sequence encodes CASSPSSGGYYEQYF.

The genes are TRBV9 and TRBJ1-3; possible D gene TRBD1, 5 bases. Germline V gene data show CDR1 as SGDLS and CDR2 as YYNGEE. CDR3 size: 12 residues. The germline V and J ends were trimmed by 5 bases and 2 bases, with 5 bases remaining between them. Here the CDR3 DNA reads TGTGCCAGCAGGGGGCCTGGAAACACCATATATTTT. Translation: CASRGPGNTIYF. The variable domain in full, with the rest retrieved from reference TRBV9 and TRBJ1-3, is DSGVTQTPKHLITATGQRVTLRCSPRSGDLSVYWYQQSLDQGLQFLIQYYNGEERAKGNILERFSAQQFPDLHSELNLSSLELGDSALYFCASRGPGNTIYFGEGSWLTVV.

The chain combines TRBV28 with TRBJ2-1, with 8 bases aligning to TRBD2. Trimming cost V 3 bases and J 8 bases; bases outside gene matches: 15. Germline V gene lookup returns CDR1 MDHEN and CDR2 SYDVKM. The CDR3 has 17 amino acids. The CDR3 sequence is CASSFVPIPTSGDEQFF. The CDR3 DNA reads as TGTGCCAGCAGTTTTGTTCCTATCCCCACTAGCGGCGATGAGCAGTTCTTC.

V gene TRBV14 combines with J gene TRBJ2-5; the D gene is possibly TRBD1 (6 bases). Per the germline V gene, CDR1 is SGHDN and CDR2 is FVKESK. Trimming took off 3 bases at V and 3 bases at J, with 11 bases between the two ends. The CDR3 totals 14 residues. Here the CDR3 reads CASSQGNREETQYF. In DNA, the CDR3 is TGTGCCAGCAGCCAGGGAAACAGGGAAGAGACCCAGTACTTC.

This clone was detected a few times. The chain uses TRBV19 and TRBJ1-5; the match to TRBD1 covers 8 bases. CDR3 length equals 14 residues. Germline CDR1 reads LNHDA; CDR2 reads SQIVND (reference sequence). The V gene end was trimmed by 10 bases and the J gene end by 7 bases; junction bases not matched to a gene: 12. CDR3 in DNA: TGTGCCACCACAGGGGACAGGTTGGGACAGCCCCAGCATTTT. Translated: CATTGDRLGQPQHF.

The rearrangement joins TRBV5-1 to TRBJ1-6, with TRBD1 matching 8 bases. The V gene end was trimmed by 3 bases and the J gene end by 7 bases; junction bases not matched to a gene: 15. The CDR3 contains 18 residues. Germline-derived CDR1 and CDR2 are SGHRS and YFSETQ. The CDR3 nucleotides read TGCGCCAGCAGCTACCAACCAAAAGACAGGGGCAGGAATTCACCCCTCCACTTT. Translated: CASSYQPKDRGRNSPLHF.

The chain couples TRBV19 to TRBJ2-1; TRBD2 matches at 7 bases. Germline assignment: CDR1 LNHDA and CDR2 SQIVND (reference sequence). V was clipped by 3 bases and J by 13 bases; unmatched bases: 3. The CDR3 is 11 residues long. CDR3 DNA sequence: TGTGCCAGTAGTATGGCGGGAGCTCAGTTCTTC. Protein: CASSMAGAQFF.

The genes are TRBV27 and TRBJ1-1; TRBD1 might be the D (5 bases). The CDR3 sequence is 13 residues long. V gave up 5 bases and J gave up 3 bases, with 10 bases separating them. Germline-derived CDR1 and CDR2 are MNHEY and SMNVEV (reference sequence). The CDR3 region is CASSRDSYTEAFF. DNA of the CDR3: TGTGCCAGCAGTCGCGACAGTTACACTGAAGCTTTCTTT.

This rearrangement joins TRBV2 to TRBJ2-3; 8 nucleotides line up with TRBD2. Germline V gene data show CDR1 as SNHLY and CDR2 as FYNNEI. Trimming cost V 6 bases and J 2 bases; bases outside gene matches: 10. The CDR3 sequence is 16 residues long. CDR3 sequence (DNA): TGTGCCAGCAGGCCCGGGACTAGGTTAGACACAGATACGCAGTATTTT. Translated: CASRPGTRLDTDTQYF.

This chain links TRBV9 with TRBJ2-7; 12 bases align to TRBD2. The trim removed 4 bases at V and 5 bases at J, leaving 4 bases unmatched. CDR3 size: 14 residues. Germline assignment: CDR1 SGDLS and CDR2 YYNGEE. CDR3: CASSKGLAGDEQYF. The CDR3 DNA sequence: TGTGCCAGCAGCAAGGGACTAGCGGGCGACGAGCAGTACTTC.

This rearrangement joins TRBV4-2 to TRBJ1-4, with D unclear. The CDR3 sequence is 17 residues long. The V end lost 1 base, the J end lost 5 bases, and 17 bases lay between the germline ends. In germline, CDR1 is LGHNA, CDR2 YNFKEQ. The DNA of the CDR3 is TGTGCCAGCAGCCAAGCATCGGCGGGCGCGGGGAATGAAAAACTGTTTTTT. Translation: CASSQASAGAGNEKLFF.

This sequence joins TRBV28 and TRBJ2-7; maybe TRBD1 (6 bases). Between the trimmed V and J ends, which lost 4 bases and 7 bases, there was a span of 26 bases. Germline CDR1 reads MDHEN; CDR2 reads SYDVKM. The CDR3 length is 17 residues. CDR3 protein: CASSSPSLPALGQEQYF. CDR3 nucleotide sequence: TGTGCCAGCAGTTCCCCCAGTTTACCAGCGCTCGGACAGGAGCAGTACTTC.

The rearrangement uses TRBV5-1 and TRBJ2-7; 13 nucleotides line up with TRBD2. V gave up 3 bases and J gave up 6 bases; unmatched junction bases: 3. There are 14 residues in the CDR3. Germline V lookup: CDR1 SGHRS, CDR2 YFSETQ. The CDR3 region has the DNA TGCGCCAGCAGCTGGACTAGCGGGAGTTCCGAGCAGTACTTC. Translation: CASSWTSGSSEQYF.

The chain has TRBV5-1 and TRBJ2-1; 15 nucleotides line up with TRBD2. CDR3 length equals 17 residues. Germline V gives CDR1 SGHRS, CDR2 YFSETQ. After removal of 4 bases from V and 3 bases from J, the junction contained 5 bases not matched to a gene. CDR3 protein: CASSQGLAGGSYNEQFF. For the CDR3, the DNA is TGCGCCAGCAGCCAAGGACTAGCGGGAGGGAGCTACAATGAGCAGTTCTTC. Based on the CDR3 plus reference TRBV5-1 and TRBJ2-1, the full variable domain is KAGVTQTPRYLIKTRGQQVTLSCSPISGHRSVSWYQQTPGQGLQFLFEYFSETQRNKGNFPGRFSGRQFSNSRSEMNVSTLELGDSALYLCASSQGLAGGSYNEQFFGPGTRLTVL.

The chain has TRBV28 and TRBJ2-3; possible D gene TRBD1, 5 bases. Germline V gives CDR1 MDHEN, CDR2 SYDVKM. Trimming removed 7 bases at V and 2 bases at J, with 16 bases between. CDR3 length: 15 amino acids. This chain's CDR3 is CASIRGNDFTDTQYF. For the CDR3, the DNA is TGTGCCAGCATTAGGGGAAACGACTTCACAGATACGCAGTATTTT.

The chain has TRBV2 and TRBJ2-7, with 9 bases fitting TRBD2. V lost 4 bases to trimming and J lost 0 bases; unmatched junction nucleotides: 1. CDR3 size: 14 residues. Germline CDR1 SNHLY, CDR2 FYNNEI. Here the CDR3 reads CASSGLADSYEQYF. CDR3 coding DNA: TGTGCCAGCAGTGGACTAGCGGACTCCTACGAGCAGTACTTC.

The J gene is TRBJ1-1, the V gene TRBV28; D call uncertain. Per the germline V gene, CDR1 is MDHEN and CDR2 is SYDVKM. This CDR3 comprises 15 residues. V lost 6 bases, J lost 1 base, and 15 bases lay in between. DNA of the CDR3: TGTGCCAGCAGCTCCTTAAGTAAGAGGAACACTGAAGCTTTCTTT. Residues: CASSSLSKRNTEAFF. The full variable domain, completed using reference TRBV28 and TRBJ1-1, is DVKVTQSSRYLVKRTGEKVFLECVQDMDHENMFWYRQDPGLGLRLIYFSYDVKMKEKGDIPEGYSVSREKKERFSLILESASTNQTSMYLCASSSLSKRNTEAFFGQGTRLTVV.